This TCR beta chain was obtained from a study of cytotoxic CD8 clonotypes in ibrutinib-treated CLL. Study at large: Of a cohort that held 10 to 12 relapsed/refractory and roughly 14 treatment-naive patients, some 17 were IGHV unmutated. Partial responses totalled approximately 25 and complete responses 2; after median 68 months, approximately 15 remained remitted and about twelve progressed. Collecting the response samples happened after a median 12 months of treatment, with a range of 6 to 36. Study results and caveats: Clonality was higher at ibrutinib response and returned toward baseline at progression.

Produced via immunoSEQ multiplex PCR; TCRdb's table is partial and in-frame only. Among more than 70,000 clones listed, roughly 83% were seen once. This CDR3 has 14 residues. Losses at the gene ends were 5 bases for V and 4 bases for J; bases not matched to a gene: 6. Germline values: CDR1 SGHTA, CDR2 FQGNSA. Concerning this clone: Antigen: not known.

The chain joins TRBV7-2 to TRBJ2-5, with 8 bases fitting TRBD1. The material sequenced was PBMCs, taken after 12 months of ibrutinib treatment. The receptor's source is a human donor with chronic lymphocytic leukemia. The CDR3 sequence: CASSPTGGPETQYF. CDR3 DNA sequence: TGTGCCAGCAGCCCCACAGGGGGTCCAGAGACCCAGTACTTC.